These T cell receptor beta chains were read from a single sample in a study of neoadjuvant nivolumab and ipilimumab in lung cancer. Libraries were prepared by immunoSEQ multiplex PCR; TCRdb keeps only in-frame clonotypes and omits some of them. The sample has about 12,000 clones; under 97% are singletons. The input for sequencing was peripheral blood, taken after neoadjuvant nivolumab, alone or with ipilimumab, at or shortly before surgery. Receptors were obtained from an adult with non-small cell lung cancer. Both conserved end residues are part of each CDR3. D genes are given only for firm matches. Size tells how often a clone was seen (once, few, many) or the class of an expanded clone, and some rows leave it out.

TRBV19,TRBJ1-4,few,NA,TGTGCCAGTAGTATAAGACACGGAAATGAAAAACTGTTTTTT,CASSIRHGNEKLFF
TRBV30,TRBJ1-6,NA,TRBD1,TGTGCCTGGAGTGCAGGGGGGGGTAATTCACCCCTCCACTTT,CAWSAGGGNSPLHF
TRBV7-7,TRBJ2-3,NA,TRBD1,TGTGCCAGCAGCTGGGGACAGGCCATCACAGATACGCAGTATTTT,CASSWGQAITDTQYF
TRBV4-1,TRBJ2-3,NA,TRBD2,TGCGCCAGCGGCGGGAGGAGCACAGATACGCAGTATTTT,CASGGRSTDTQYF
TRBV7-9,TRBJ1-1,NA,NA,TGTGCCAGCAGCTTACGTGGGACGAACACTGAAGCTTTCTTT,CASSLRGTNTEAFF
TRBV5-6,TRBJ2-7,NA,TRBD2,TGTGCCAGCAGCGGAAACGGACTAGCGGGAGTTTCCTACGAGCAGTACTTC,CASSGNGLAGVSYEQYF
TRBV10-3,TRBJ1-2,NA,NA,TGTGCCATCAGTGACCCCTTGGGGGGCGGCCATGGCTACACCTTC,CAISDPLGGGHGYTF
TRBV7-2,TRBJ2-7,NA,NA,TGTGCCAGCAGCCTCCTTGGAACCAACGAGCAGTACTTC,CASSLLGTNEQYF
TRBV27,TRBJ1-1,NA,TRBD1,TGTGCCAGCAGTTTCCAGGGGGCAACCACTGAAGCTTTCTTT,CASSFQGATTEAFF
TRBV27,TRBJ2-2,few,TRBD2,TGTGCCAGCAGTCCCACTAGCGGGAGAAACGGGGAGCTGTTTTTT,CASSPTSGRNGELFF
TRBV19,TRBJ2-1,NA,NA,TGTGCCAGTAGCCCTTCCCGGGACGCCTACAATGAGCAGTTCTTC,CASSPSRDAYNEQFF
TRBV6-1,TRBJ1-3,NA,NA,TGTGCCAGCGTAGGGACGGTCAGCTCTGGAAACACCATATATTTT,CASVGTVSSGNTIYF
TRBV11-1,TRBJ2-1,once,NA,TGTGCCAGCAGCCCCGGGCCCTCCACCCCCAATGAGCAGTTCTTC,CASSPGPSTPNEQFF
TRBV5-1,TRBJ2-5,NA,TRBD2,TGCGCCAGCAGTCGGGTAGCGGGGGTCCAAGAGACCCAGTACTTC,CASSRVAGVQETQYF
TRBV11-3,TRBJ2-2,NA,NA,TGTGCCAGCAGCAAGAACGGGGAGCTGTTTTTT,CASSKNGELFF
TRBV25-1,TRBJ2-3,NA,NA,TGTGCCAGCAGTGAACTCGGACAAAAAGATACGCAGTATTTT,CASSELGQKDTQYF
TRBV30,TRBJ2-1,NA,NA,TGTGCCTGGAGTGTACAACGGGGGAATGAGCAGTTCTTC,CAWSVQRGNEQFF
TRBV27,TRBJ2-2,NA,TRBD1,TGTGCCAGCAGTTTATCCACTGGAACAGGGGCCCACGCCGGGGAGCTGTTTTTT,CASSLSTGTGAHAGELFF
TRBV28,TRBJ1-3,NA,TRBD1,TGTGCCAGCAGTCCAGGGACAGCCTCTGGAAACACCATATATTTT,CASSPGTASGNTIYF